What follows describes a single T cell receptor (beta chain). What it binds is unknown. The data were obtained in a study of T cell responses to AZD1222 COVID-19 vaccine. Study-wide results and caveats: Vaccination with two AZD1222 doses was followed by a rise in Spike-specific TCR breadth and depth.

The assay was immunoSEQ multiplex PCR, and TCRdb's table has in-frame clones only and misses some. The table records under 250,000 clones, about 92% of them present only once. With V trimmed by 6 bases and J by 4 bases, 9 bases remained unmatched. Germline V CDR1 and CDR2: MDHEN, SYDVKM. This CDR3 comprises 15 residues. The source is an adult in good health. The rearrangement uses TRBV28 and TRBJ2-1, with TRBD2 matching 7 bases. The source material was peripheral blood, sampled on day 0 of MenACWY control vaccination. This CDR3 is CASRKGASGYNEQFF. The CDR3, as DNA: TGTGCCAGCAGGAAAGGGGCTAGCGGATACAATGAGCAGTTCTTC.